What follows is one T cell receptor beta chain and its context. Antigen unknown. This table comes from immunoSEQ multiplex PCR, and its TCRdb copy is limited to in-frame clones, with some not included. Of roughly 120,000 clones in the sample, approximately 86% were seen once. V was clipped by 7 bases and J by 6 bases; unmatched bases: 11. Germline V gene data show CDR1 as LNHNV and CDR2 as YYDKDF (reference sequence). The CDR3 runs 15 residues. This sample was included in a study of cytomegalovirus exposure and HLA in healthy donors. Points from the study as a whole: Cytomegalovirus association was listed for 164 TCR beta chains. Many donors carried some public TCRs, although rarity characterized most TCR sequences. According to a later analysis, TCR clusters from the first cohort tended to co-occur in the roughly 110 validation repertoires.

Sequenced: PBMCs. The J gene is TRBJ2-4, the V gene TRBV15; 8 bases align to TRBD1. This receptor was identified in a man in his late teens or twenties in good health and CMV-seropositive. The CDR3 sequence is CATTAGGVGRNIQYF. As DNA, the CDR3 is TGTGCCACCACAGCAGGGGGCGTAGGGAGAAACATTCAGTACTTC.